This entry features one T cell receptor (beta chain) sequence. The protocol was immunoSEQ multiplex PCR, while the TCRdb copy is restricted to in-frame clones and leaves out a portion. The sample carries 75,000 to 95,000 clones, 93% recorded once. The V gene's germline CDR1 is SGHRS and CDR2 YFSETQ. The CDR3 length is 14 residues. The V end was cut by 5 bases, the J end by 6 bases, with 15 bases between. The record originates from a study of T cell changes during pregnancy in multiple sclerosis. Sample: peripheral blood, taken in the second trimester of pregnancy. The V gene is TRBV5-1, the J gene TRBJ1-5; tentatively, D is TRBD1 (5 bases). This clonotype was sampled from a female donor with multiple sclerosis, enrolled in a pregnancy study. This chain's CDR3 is CASSLAGEGQPQHF. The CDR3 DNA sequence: TGCGCCAGCAGTTTAGCGGGGGAGGGTCAGCCCCAGCATTTT.